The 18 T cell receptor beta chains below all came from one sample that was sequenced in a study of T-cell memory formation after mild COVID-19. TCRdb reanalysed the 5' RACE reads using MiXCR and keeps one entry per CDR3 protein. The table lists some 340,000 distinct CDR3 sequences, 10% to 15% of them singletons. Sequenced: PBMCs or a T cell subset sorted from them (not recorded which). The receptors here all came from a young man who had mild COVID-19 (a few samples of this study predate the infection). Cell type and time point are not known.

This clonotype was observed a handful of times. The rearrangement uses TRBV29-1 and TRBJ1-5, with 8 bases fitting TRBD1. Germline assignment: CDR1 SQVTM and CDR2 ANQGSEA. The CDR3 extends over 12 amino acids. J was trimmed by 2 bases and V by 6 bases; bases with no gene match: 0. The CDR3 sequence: CSVGQGNQPQHF. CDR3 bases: TGCAGCGTGGGACAGGGCAATCAGCCCCAGCATTTT.

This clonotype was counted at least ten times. In DNA form, the CDR3 reads TGCGCCAGCAGCCGGGCCTTCACAGATACGCAGTATTTT. This sequence encodes CASSRAFTDTQYF. The chain couples TRBV5-1 to TRBJ2-3; no reliable D call. This CDR3 comprises 13 residues. V shed 4 bases and J shed 2 bases, with 8 bases lying between them. In germline, CDR1 is SGHRS, CDR2 YFSETQ.

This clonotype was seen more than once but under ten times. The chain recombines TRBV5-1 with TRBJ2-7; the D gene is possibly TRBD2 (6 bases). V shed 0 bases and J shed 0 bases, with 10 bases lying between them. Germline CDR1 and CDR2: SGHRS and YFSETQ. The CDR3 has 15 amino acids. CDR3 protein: CASSLEGRSSYEQYF. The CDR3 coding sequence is TGCGCCAGCAGCTTGGAAGGGAGGAGCTCCTACGAGCAGTACTTC.

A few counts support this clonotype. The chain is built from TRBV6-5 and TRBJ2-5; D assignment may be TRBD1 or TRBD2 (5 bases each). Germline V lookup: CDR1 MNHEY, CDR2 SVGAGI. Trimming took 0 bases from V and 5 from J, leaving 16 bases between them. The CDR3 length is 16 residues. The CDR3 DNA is TGTGCCAGCAGTTACTCCCCCGGGGCCTGGGGGGAGACCCAGTACTTC. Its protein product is CASSYSPGAWGETQYF.

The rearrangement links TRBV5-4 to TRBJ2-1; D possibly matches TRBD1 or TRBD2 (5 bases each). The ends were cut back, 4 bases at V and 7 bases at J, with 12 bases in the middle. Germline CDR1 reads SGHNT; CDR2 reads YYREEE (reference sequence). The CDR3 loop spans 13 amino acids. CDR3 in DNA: TGTGCCAGCAGCGTATGGGACCCGAATGAGCAGTTCTTC. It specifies CASSVWDPNEQFF.

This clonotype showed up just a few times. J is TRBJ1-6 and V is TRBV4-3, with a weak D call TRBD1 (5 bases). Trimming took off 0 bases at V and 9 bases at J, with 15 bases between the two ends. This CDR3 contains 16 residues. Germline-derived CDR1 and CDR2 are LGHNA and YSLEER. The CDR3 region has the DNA TGCGCCAGCAGCCAAGATCGGCGGGGGATCGGTTCACCCCTCCACTTT. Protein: CASSQDRRGIGSPLHF.

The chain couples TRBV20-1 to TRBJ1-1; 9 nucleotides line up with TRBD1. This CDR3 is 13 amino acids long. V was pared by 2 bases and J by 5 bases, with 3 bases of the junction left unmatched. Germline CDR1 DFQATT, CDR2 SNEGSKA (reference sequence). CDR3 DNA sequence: TGCAGTGCTAGACGGACAGGGGAAACTGAAGCTTTCTTT. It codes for CSARRTGETEAFF.

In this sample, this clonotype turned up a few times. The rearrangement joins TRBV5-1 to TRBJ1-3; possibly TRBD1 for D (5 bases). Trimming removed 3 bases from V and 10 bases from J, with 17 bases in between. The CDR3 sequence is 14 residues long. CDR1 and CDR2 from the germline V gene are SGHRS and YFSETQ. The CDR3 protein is CASSWGGSEETIYF. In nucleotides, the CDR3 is TGCGCCAGCAGCTGGGGGGGATCCGAAGAAACCATATATTTT.

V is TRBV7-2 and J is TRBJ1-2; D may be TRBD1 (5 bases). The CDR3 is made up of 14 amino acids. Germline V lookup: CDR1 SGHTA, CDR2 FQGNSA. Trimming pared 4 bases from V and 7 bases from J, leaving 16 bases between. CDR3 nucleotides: TGTGCCAGCAGCTCGGGACCGCTCTTGGTTGGCTACACCTTC. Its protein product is CASSSGPLLVGYTF.

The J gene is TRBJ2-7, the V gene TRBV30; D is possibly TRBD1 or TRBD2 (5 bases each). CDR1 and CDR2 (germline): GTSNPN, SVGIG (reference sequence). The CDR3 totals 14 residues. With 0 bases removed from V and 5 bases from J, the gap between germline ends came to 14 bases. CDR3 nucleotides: TGTGCCTGGAGTGTACGAGGGACCTACAACGAGCAGTACTTC. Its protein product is CAWSVRGTYNEQYF.

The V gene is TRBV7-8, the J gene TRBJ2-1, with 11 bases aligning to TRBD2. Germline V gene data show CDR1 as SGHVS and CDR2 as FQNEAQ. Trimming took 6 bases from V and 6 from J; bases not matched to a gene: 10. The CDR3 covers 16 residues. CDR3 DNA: TGTGCCAGCAGTTTCTATCTAGCGGGGGGTGGCAATGAGCAGTTCTTC. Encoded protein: CASSFYLAGGGNEQFF.

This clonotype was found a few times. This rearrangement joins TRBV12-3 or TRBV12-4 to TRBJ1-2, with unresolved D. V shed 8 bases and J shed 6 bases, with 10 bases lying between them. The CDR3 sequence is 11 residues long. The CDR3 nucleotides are TGTGCCAGCGCCCTCTCGCATGGCTACACCTTC. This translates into CASALSHGYTF.

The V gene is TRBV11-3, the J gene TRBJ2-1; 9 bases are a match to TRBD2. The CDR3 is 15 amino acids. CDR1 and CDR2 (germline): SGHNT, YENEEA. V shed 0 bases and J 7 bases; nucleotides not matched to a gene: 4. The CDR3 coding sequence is TGTGCCAGCAGCTTAGAGATAGCGGGGGCAAATGAGCAGTTCTTC. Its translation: CASSLEIAGANEQFF.

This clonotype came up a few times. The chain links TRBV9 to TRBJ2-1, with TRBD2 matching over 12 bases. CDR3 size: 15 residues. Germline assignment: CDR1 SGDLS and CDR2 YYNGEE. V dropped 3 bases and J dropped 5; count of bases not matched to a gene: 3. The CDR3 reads CASSGLAGDHNEQFF. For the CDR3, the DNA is TGTGCCAGCAGCGGACTAGCGGGGGACCACAATGAGCAGTTCTTC.

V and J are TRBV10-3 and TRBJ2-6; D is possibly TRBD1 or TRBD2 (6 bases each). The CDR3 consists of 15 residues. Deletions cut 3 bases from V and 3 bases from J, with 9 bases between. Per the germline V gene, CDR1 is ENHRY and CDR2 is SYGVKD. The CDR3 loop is CAISEGGIGANVLTF. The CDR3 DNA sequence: TGTGCCATCAGTGAAGGGGGGATTGGGGCCAACGTCCTGACTTTC.

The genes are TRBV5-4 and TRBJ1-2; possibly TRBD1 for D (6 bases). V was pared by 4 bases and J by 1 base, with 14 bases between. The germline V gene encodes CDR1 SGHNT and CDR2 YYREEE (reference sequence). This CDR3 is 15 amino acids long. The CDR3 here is CASSQGQGINYGYTF. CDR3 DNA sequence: TGTGCCAGCAGCCAGGGCCAGGGGATTAACTATGGCTACACCTTC.

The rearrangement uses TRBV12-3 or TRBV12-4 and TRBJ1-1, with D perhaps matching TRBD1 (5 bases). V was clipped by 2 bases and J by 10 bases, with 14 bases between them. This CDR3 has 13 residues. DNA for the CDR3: TGTGCCAGCAGTTTAAAAGGGACTCTGGGAGCTTTCTTT. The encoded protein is CASSLKGTLGAFF.

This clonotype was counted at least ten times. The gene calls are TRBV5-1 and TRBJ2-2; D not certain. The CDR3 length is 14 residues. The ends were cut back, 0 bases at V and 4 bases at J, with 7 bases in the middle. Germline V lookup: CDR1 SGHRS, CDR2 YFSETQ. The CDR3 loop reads CASSLAEPTGELFF. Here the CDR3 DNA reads TGCGCCAGCAGCTTGGCAGAGCCCACCGGGGAGCTGTTTTTT.